This T cell receptor beta chain was identified in a study of graft-versus-host responses after intestinal transplantation. Overall study: Transplants were multivisceral, liver-intestinal, or isolated intestinal. Anti-thymocyte globulin induction was given to all recipients, followed by tacrolimus and steroids for around 3 years.

Study outcomes and limitations: GvH clones occurred in recipient marrow; some first appeared in ileum or blood. When patients had graft-donor T cell macrochimerism, their allografts held high graft-versus-host to host-versus-graft clonal ratios.

Assay: immunoSEQ multiplex PCR; the TCRdb copy retains only in-frame clones and omits some. Here the sample spans approximately 80,000 clones, about 89% being singletons. To note about this clone: What it binds is unknown.

Trimming at V came to 5 bases and at J to 7 bases, leaving 16 bases not matched to a gene. CDR1 is SGHAT, CDR2 FQNNGV, per germline. The CDR3 covers 17 residues. Sequencing used unstimulated CD4+ T cells sorted from spleen or lymph node cells, obtained before intestinal transplant. V gene TRBV11-2 combines with J gene TRBJ1-1; 10 bases are a match to TRBD1. This clonotype was sampled from a human donor who received an intestinal transplant. The CDR3 is CASSRAGARTGGDEAFF. CDR3 in DNA: TGTGCCAGCAGCCGAGCTGGAGCCAGGACAGGGGGAGATGAAGCTTTCTTT. Using reference TRBV11-2 and TRBJ1-1 for the parts outside the CDR3, the full variable domain is EAGVAQSPRYKIIEKRQSVAFWCNPISGHATLYWYQQILGQGPKLLIQFQNNGVVDDSQLPKDRFSAERLKGVDSTLKIQPAKLEDSAVYLCASSRAGARTGGDEAFFGQGTRLTVV.